This T cell receptor beta chain comes out of a study of long-term antiretroviral therapy in people with HIV. Runs used v3.0 of the immunoSEQ assay and were done at survey level. This table comes from immunoSEQ multiplex PCR, and its TCRdb copy is limited to in-frame clones, with some not included. The table shows some 28,000 clones, with nearly 95% occurring only once. V shed 1 base and J shed 1 base, with 18 bases lying between them. Germline loops: CDR1 SGHRS, CDR2 YFSETQ. The CDR3 covers 17 residues. The receptor comes from a man between 25 and 39 years old with HIV. Sequenced material: unsorted PBMCs, taken approximately 6.3 years after starting antiretroviral therapy. The V call is TRBV5-1, the J call TRBJ2-7, with D tentatively TRBD1 or TRBD2 (7 bases each). The CDR3 coding sequence is TGCGCCAGCAGCTTGTGGCTAGACAGGGAGGGTTCCTACGAGCAGTACTTC. This codes for CASSLWLDREGSYEQYF. Full variable domain (rest looked up from reference TRBV5-1 and TRBJ2-7): KAGVTQTPRYLIKTRGQQVTLSCSPISGHRSVSWYQQTPGQGLQFLFEYFSETQRNKGNFPGRFSGRQFSNSRSEMNVSTLELGDSALYLCASSLWLDREGSYEQYFGPGTRLTVT.